A selection of T cell receptor beta chains follows, all from one sample in a study of CD8 T cells in Susac syndrome. TCRdb processed the immunoSEQ multiplex PCR reads anew with MiXCR; each CDR3 protein has one entry. The sample contains around 150,000 distinct CDR3 sequences, roughly 94% of which appear only once. Sequencing was carried out using CD4+ T cells from PBMCs. Receptors originate from a human donor with multiple sclerosis. Each CDR3 is given with its conserved first and last residue. D genes are given only for firm matches. Size is stated for part of the rows, as once, few or many counts, or as a class when the clone is expanded.

TRBD1	TRBV29-1	.	TRBJ2-3	TGCAGCGTTGGAGCCGGGACAGGGGAAACAGATACGCAGTATTTT	CSVGAGTGETDTQYF
TRBD2	TRBV5-6	.	TRBJ2-2	TGTGCCAGCAGCCATCTAGCGGGAGGATTCGGGGAGCTGTTTTTT	CASSHLAGGFGELFF
.	TRBV5-1	few	TRBJ1-1	TGCGCCAGCAGCTTGGCTGGGAACACTGAAGCTTTCTTT	CASSLAGNTEAFF
.	TRBV29-1	.	TRBJ1-1	TGCAGCGTTCGGACAGAATACACTGAAGCTTTCTTT	CSVRTEYTEAFF
TRBD1	TRBV4-1	.	TRBJ2-7	TGCGCCAGCGCTACAGGGGGCGCCTCCTACGAGCAGTACTTC	CASATGGASYEQYF
.	TRBV6-1	.	TRBJ2-6	TGTGCCAGCGGGGAGATATCTGGGGCCAACGTCCTGACTTTC	CASGEISGANVLTF
.	TRBV20-1	.	TRBJ1-2	TGCATCCTCCGGGGGATCTATGGCTACACCTTC	CILRGIYGYTF
.	TRBV7-7	.	TRBJ2-2	TGTGCCAGCAGCTTGGAGGGGGACGGGGAGCTGTTTTTT	CASSLEGDGELFF
.	TRBV7-2	.	TRBJ2-2	TGTGCCAGCAGCTTAGGGGGCGGCGACACCGGGGAGCTGTTTTTT	CASSLGGGDTGELFF
.	TRBV5-1	.	TRBJ2-7	TGCGCCAGCAGCGCTCGACTAGATACCTACGAGCAGTACTTC	CASSARLDTYEQYF
.	TRBV5-6	once	TRBJ2-1	TGTGCCAGCATCAACGGGGGTCAGTTAGGCTACAATGAGCAGTTCTTC	CASINGGQLGYNEQFF
.	TRBV3-1	.	TRBJ1-1	TGTGCCAGCAGCCTATCGGGGAGAGGCCTTACTGAAGCTTTCTTT	CASSLSGRGLTEAFF
.	TRBV25-1	.	TRBJ2-3	TGTGCCAGCAGTGGACGACCGAACACAGATACGCAGTATTTT	CASSGRPNTDTQYF
TRBD1	TRBV10-3	.	TRBJ1-1	TGTGCCATCAGGGGGACAGGGAGACACACTGAAGCTTTCTTT	CAIRGTGRHTEAFF
TRBD2	TRBV3-1	.	TRBJ2-1	TGTGCCAGCAGCCAGGCGGGAGGGCCGCGGAATGAGCAGTTCTTC	CASSQAGGPRNEQFF
.	TRBV2	.	TRBJ1-2	TGTGCCAGCAGTGAAGACAGTCGGCAAGGAGCGGTCGGCTACACCTTC	CASSEDSRQGAVGYTF
TRBD2	TRBV20-1	once	TRBJ2-7	TGCAGTGCTAGAGATCCAGCGGGAGCGAGCTACGAGCAGTACTTC	CSARDPAGASYEQYF
.	TRBV30	.	TRBJ1-3	TGTGCCTGGGGTTTAGGGGGGGCTGCTGGAAACACCATATATTTT	CAWGLGGAAGNTIYF
.	TRBV14	.	TRBJ2-1	TGTGCCAGCAACAGGGGATTCCGGGACTCAATCAATGAGCAGTTCTTC	CASNRGFRDSINEQFF
.	TRBV12-3/TRBV12-4	.	TRBJ2-7	TGTGCCAGCAGCCCTGGACTAACTCTCTACGAGCAGTACTTC	CASSPGLTLYEQYF
.	TRBV10-3	.	TRBJ2-7	TGTGCCATCAGGCGCATGCAGGGGCTAGAAGACGAGCAGTACTTC	CAIRRMQGLEDEQYF
TRBD2	TRBV29-1	once	TRBJ2-1	TGCAGCGTTGTGAGGGGACTAGCGGCAAACAATGAGCAGTTCTTC	CSVVRGLAANNEQFF
.	TRBV13	.	TRBJ2-5	TGTGCCAGCAGCTTTGGGTTGAGACAAGAGACCCAGTACTTC	CASSFGLRQETQYF
.	TRBV9	.	TRBJ1-5	TGTGCCAGCAGCGTGGACATCGGGGGAGGTCAGCCCCAGCATTTT	CASSVDIGGGQPQHF
.	TRBV3-1	.	TRBJ2-2	TGTGCCAGCAGCCAGGGACCACTGGTCCCCGGGGAGCTGTTTTTT	CASSQGPLVPGELFF
.	TRBV6-1	.	TRBJ2-7	TGTGCCAGCAGTTCGGACACCTTCTCCTACGAGCAGTACTTC	CASSSDTFSYEQYF
TRBD2	TRBV2	.	TRBJ2-1	TGTGCCAGCAATCCGTTTCTAGCGGGTTCAGATGAGCAGTTCTTC	CASNPFLAGSDEQFF
.	TRBV20-1	once	TRBJ1-1	TGCAGTGCTAGTGGGGGGGGCGGGAACACTGAAGCTTTCTTT	CSASGGGGNTEAFF
.	TRBV20-1	few	TRBJ1-2	TGCAGTGCTAGTATCCCAGGGCTGGACTATGGCTACACCTTC	CSASIPGLDYGYTF
TRBD2	TRBV3-1	.	TRBJ2-1	TGTGCCAGCAGCCCCTCCCAGCGGGGGAAACGTTATGAGCAGTTCTTC	CASSPSQRGKRYEQFF
.	TRBV3-1	once	TRBJ2-1	TGTGCCAGCAGCCAAGATCACGAACTCCACAATGAGCAGTTCTTC	CASSQDHELHNEQFF
TRBD2	TRBV3-1	.	TRBJ2-1	TGTGCCAGCAGCCAAGTGGAGACTAGCGGGCTCAATGAGCAGTTCTTC	CASSQVETSGLNEQFF
TRBD1	TRBV24-1	once	TRBJ2-5	TGTGCCACCAGCCTCCGGGACAGCCAAGAGACCCAGTACTTC	CATSLRDSQETQYF
TRBD2	TRBV29-1	.	TRBJ2-3	TGCAGCGTTGTCCCAGCGGGAGCTAGCACAGATACGCAGTATTTT	CSVVPAGASTDTQYF
.	TRBV19	.	TRBJ2-7	TGTGCCAGTAGTGTGGGGACAACTATCTACGAGCAGTACTTC	CASSVGTTIYEQYF
TRBD2	TRBV5-4	.	TRBJ2-3	TGTGCCAGCAGCTTGGCCGGGAGGGCCACCGATACGCAGTATTTT	CASSLAGRATDTQYF
.	TRBV14	.	TRBJ2-5	TGTGCCAGCAGCCTTTTTACTCTTAGGGATCAAGAGACCCAGTACTTC	CASSLFTLRDQETQYF
.	TRBV20-1	.	TRBJ1-4	TGCAGTGCTCATGGATACGGATATCGGAATGAAAAACTGTTTTTT	CSAHGYGYRNEKLFF
.	TRBV27	.	TRBJ2-7	TGTGCCAGCAGTCCCTTAAGAGGACGCTACGAGCAGTACTTC	CASSPLRGRYEQYF